This is a list of T cell receptor beta chains from one sample in a study of blood T cell repertoires in COVID-19. Only in-frame clones appear in the TCRdb table, and some are missing; sequencing was by immunoSEQ multiplex PCR. The sample lists about 49,000 clones, about four fifths occurring once. Sequenced sample: peripheral blood. The receptors stem from an elderly woman with COVID-19, enrolled during active disease. Each CDR3 is given with its conserved first and last residue. A D gene is named only where the DNA matches it firmly. A clone size is listed for some rows: how often the clone was seen (once, few, many), or a class if it is expanded.

CDR3aa: CASTPTGGTTDEQFF
CDR3nt: TGTGCCAGTACCCCGACAGGGGGTACCACAGATGAGCAGTTCTTC
j_gene: TRBJ2-1
d_gene: TRBD1
abundance: -
v_gene: TRBV19

CDR3aa: CASSLTRLGVGGEQFF
CDR3nt: TGTGCCAGCAGCTTAACTCGTCTCGGGGTGGGAGGTGAGCAGTTCTTC
j_gene: TRBJ2-1
d_gene: -
abundance: -
v_gene: TRBV7-3

CDR3aa: CASSLRSRPETQYF
CDR3nt: TGTGCCAGCAGCTTGCGAAGCCGCCCAGAGACCCAGTACTTC
j_gene: TRBJ2-5
d_gene: -
abundance: few
v_gene: TRBV11-2

CDR3aa: CASSPRIRGLDYGYTF
CDR3nt: TGTGCCAGTAGTCCTCGGATCCGGGGTCTAGACTATGGCTACACCTTC
j_gene: TRBJ1-2
d_gene: -
abundance: -
v_gene: TRBV19

CDR3aa: CASRQGLAGGKGEQYF
CDR3nt: TGTGCCAGCAGACAAGGACTAGCGGGAGGTAAAGGCGAGCAGTACTTC
j_gene: TRBJ2-7
d_gene: TRBD2
abundance: -
v_gene: TRBV2

CDR3aa: CASSTGDITYEQYF
CDR3nt: TGTGCCAGTAGTACCGGGGACATCACCTACGAGCAGTACTTC
j_gene: TRBJ2-7
d_gene: -
abundance: many
v_gene: TRBV19

CDR3aa: CASSYPTETEYEQYF
CDR3nt: TGTGCCAGCAGTTACCCCACCGAGACAGAATACGAGCAGTACTTC
j_gene: TRBJ2-7
d_gene: -
abundance: few
v_gene: TRBV6-2/TRBV6-3

CDR3aa: CASSMLGGNTEAFF
CDR3nt: TGTGCCAGTAGTATGTTAGGCGGGAACACTGAAGCTTTCTTT
j_gene: TRBJ1-1
d_gene: -
abundance: -
v_gene: TRBV19

CDR3aa: CASRDRTDTEQFF
CDR3nt: TGTGCCAGCCGAGACAGGACCGACACTGAGCAGTTCTTC
j_gene: TRBJ2-1
d_gene: -
abundance: -
v_gene: TRBV19

CDR3aa: CSAYRDPTEAFF
CDR3nt: TGCAGCGCGTACAGGGATCCTACTGAAGCTTTCTTT
j_gene: TRBJ1-1
d_gene: -
abundance: -
v_gene: TRBV29-1

CDR3aa: CATSRTGLANEQFF
CDR3nt: TGTGCCACCAGCCGGACAGGGCTTGCCAATGAGCAGTTCTTC
j_gene: TRBJ2-1
d_gene: TRBD1
abundance: -
v_gene: TRBV15

CDR3aa: CASSPGQFYQPQHF
CDR3nt: TGCGCCAGCAGCCCGGGACAGTTTTATCAGCCCCAGCATTTT
j_gene: TRBJ1-5
d_gene: TRBD1
abundance: -
v_gene: TRBV5-1

CDR3aa: CASSFGTRPNTQYF
CDR3nt: TGTGCCAGCAGCTTCGGGACTAGGCCGAATACGCAGTATTTT
j_gene: TRBJ2-3
d_gene: TRBD2
abundance: -
v_gene: TRBV7-8

CDR3aa: CASSQEQALAGRNEQFF
CDR3nt: TGTGCCAGCAGCCAAGAACAAGCTCTAGCGGGACGCAATGAGCAGTTCTTC
j_gene: TRBJ2-1
d_gene: TRBD2
abundance: once
v_gene: TRBV3-1/TRBV3-2

CDR3aa: CASRYRGPSSGNEKLFF
CDR3nt: TGTGCCAGCAGGTACAGGGGGCCCTCCTCGGGTAATGAAAAACTGTTTTTT
j_gene: TRBJ1-4
d_gene: TRBD1
abundance: -
v_gene: TRBV28

CDR3aa: CASREYGQPQHF
CDR3nt: TGCGCCAGCAGAGAATACGGGCAGCCCCAGCATTTT
j_gene: TRBJ1-5
d_gene: -
abundance: -
v_gene: TRBV10-2

CDR3aa: CASSLGAGGEQYF
CDR3nt: TGTGCCAGCAGCTTAGGGGCGGGGGGCGAGCAGTACTTC
j_gene: TRBJ2-7
d_gene: TRBD2
abundance: -
v_gene: TRBV7-9

CDR3aa: CASSLPTAGNYGYTF
CDR3nt: TGTGCCAGCAGCTTACCAACGGCGGGGAACTATGGCTACACCTTC
j_gene: TRBJ1-2
d_gene: -
abundance: -
v_gene: TRBV3-1/TRBV3-2

CDR3aa: CASSPLGLTNTGELFF
CDR3nt: TGCGCCAGCAGTCCCCTGGGACTGACGAACACCGGGGAGCTGTTTTTT
j_gene: TRBJ2-2
d_gene: -
abundance: few
v_gene: TRBV4-1

CDR3aa: CASSPWAGNEQFF
CDR3nt: TGTGCCAGCAGTCCCTGGGCAGGGAATGAGCAGTTCTTC
j_gene: TRBJ2-1
d_gene: -
abundance: -
v_gene: TRBV27

CDR3aa: CASSIIHSYEQYF
CDR3nt: TGTGCCAGTAGTATAATCCATTCCTACGAGCAGTACTTC
j_gene: TRBJ2-7
d_gene: -
abundance: -
v_gene: TRBV19

CDR3aa: CASSYPTGAHQPQHF
CDR3nt: TGTGCCAGCAGTTATCCCACAGGGGCCCATCAGCCCCAGCATTTT
j_gene: TRBJ1-5
d_gene: TRBD1
abundance: -
v_gene: TRBV6-5

CDR3aa: CASSLSTGDGETQYF
CDR3nt: TGCGCCAGCAGCTTGTCCACAGGGGATGGGGAGACCCAGTACTTC
j_gene: TRBJ2-5
d_gene: TRBD1
abundance: -
v_gene: TRBV5-1

CDR3aa: CAISGRGLGNTEAFF
CDR3nt: TGTGCCATCAGTGGCCGGGGGTTGGGGAACACTGAAGCTTTCTTT
j_gene: TRBJ1-1
d_gene: -
abundance: few
v_gene: TRBV10-3

CDR3aa: CASSQDQWRTGYGYTF
CDR3nt: TGCGCCAGCAGCCAAGATCAGTGGAGGACAGGCTATGGCTACACCTTC
j_gene: TRBJ1-2
d_gene: TRBD1
abundance: -
v_gene: TRBV4-1

CDR3aa: CASTTYKGDGYTF
CDR3nt: TGTGCCAGCACCACCTACAAGGGGGATGGCTACACCTTC
j_gene: TRBJ1-2
d_gene: -
abundance: once
v_gene: TRBV27

CDR3aa: CASNQDYTTDTQYF
CDR3nt: TGTGCCAGCAACCAAGACTACACCACAGATACGCAGTATTTT
j_gene: TRBJ2-3
d_gene: -
abundance: many
v_gene: TRBV9

CDR3aa: CASRAGTSGNNEQFF
CDR3nt: TGTGCCAGCAGGGCAGGGACTAGCGGTAACAATGAGCAGTTCTTC
j_gene: TRBJ2-1
d_gene: TRBD2
abundance: -
v_gene: TRBV25-1

CDR3aa: CASSYSGISTDTQYF
CDR3nt: TGTGCCAGCAGCTATTCCGGGATCAGCACAGATACGCAGTATTTT
j_gene: TRBJ2-3
d_gene: -
abundance: -
v_gene: TRBV9

CDR3aa: CASGRLAGGGNEQFF
CDR3nt: TGTGCCAGCGGAAGACTAGCGGGAGGAGGCAATGAGCAGTTCTTC
j_gene: TRBJ2-1
d_gene: TRBD2
abundance: few
v_gene: TRBV14

CDR3aa: CASSNPGQGSIGYTF
CDR3nt: TGTGCCAGCAGTAACCCCGGACAGGGATCGATTGGCTACACCTTC
j_gene: TRBJ1-2
d_gene: TRBD1
abundance: -
v_gene: TRBV6-5

CDR3aa: CAISPGLGQLEQYF
CDR3nt: TGTGCCATCAGCCCGGGACTAGGGCAGCTCGAGCAGTACTTC
j_gene: TRBJ2-7
d_gene: TRBD2
abundance: -
v_gene: TRBV10-3

CDR3aa: CASSRLAGGTGELFF
CDR3nt: TGTGCCAGTAGTCGGTTAGCGGGAGGCACCGGGGAGCTGTTTTTT
j_gene: TRBJ2-2
d_gene: TRBD2
abundance: -
v_gene: TRBV19

CDR3aa: CSVETGRNTIYF
CDR3nt: TGCAGCGTTGAGACAGGGCGAAACACCATATATTTT
j_gene: TRBJ1-3
d_gene: TRBD1
abundance: -
v_gene: TRBV29-1

CDR3aa: CAWSTTALGEAFF
CDR3nt: TGTGCCTGGAGTACCACGGCGCTAGGTGAAGCTTTCTTT
j_gene: TRBJ1-1
d_gene: -
abundance: few
v_gene: TRBV30

CDR3aa: CASSAGVSYEQYF
CDR3nt: TGTGCCAGCAGCGCGGGGGTCTCCTACGAGCAGTACTTC
j_gene: TRBJ2-7
d_gene: -
abundance: -
v_gene: TRBV9